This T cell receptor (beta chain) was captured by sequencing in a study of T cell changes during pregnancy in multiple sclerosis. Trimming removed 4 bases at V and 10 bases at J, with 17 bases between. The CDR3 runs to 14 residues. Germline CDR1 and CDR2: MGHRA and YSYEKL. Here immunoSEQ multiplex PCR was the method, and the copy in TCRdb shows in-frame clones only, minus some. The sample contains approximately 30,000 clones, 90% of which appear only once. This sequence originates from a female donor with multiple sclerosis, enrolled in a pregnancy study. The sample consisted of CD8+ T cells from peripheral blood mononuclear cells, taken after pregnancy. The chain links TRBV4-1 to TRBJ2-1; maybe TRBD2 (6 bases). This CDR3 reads CASSLDRGSWEQFF. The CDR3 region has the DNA TGCGCCAGCAGCCTCGACCGGGGGTCGTGGGAGCAGTTCTTC.